Shown below are 19 T cell receptor beta chains from a single sample sequenced in a study of shared clonotypes between healthy human individuals. TCRdb's copy holds only in-frame clones and misses some; the assay was immunoSEQ multiplex PCR. The sample has some 2,500,000 clones; 85% to 95% are singletons. Material: naive CD4+ T cells from PBMCs. Subset given: CD45RA+ positively selected. All receptors come from a man between 18 and 29 years old in good health. Some clones in this sample may be carry-over from other donors' samples.

This chain links TRBV7-2 with TRBJ2-7, with D perhaps matching TRBD1 (6 bases). Per the germline V gene, CDR1 is SGHTA and CDR2 is FQGNSA. Between the trimmed V and J ends, which lost 5 bases and 3 bases, there was a span of 11 bases. This CDR3 has 13 amino acids. This CDR3 is CASSLTGFYEQYF. CDR3 DNA sequence: TGTGCCAGCAGCCTTACAGGGTTCTACGAGCAGTACTTC.

This chain uses TRBV27 with TRBJ2-1, with D hard to call. In germline, CDR1 is MNHEY, CDR2 SMNVEV (reference sequence). The CDR3 sequence is 12 residues long. Trimming left V 5 bases short and J 8 bases short, with 10 bases between. CDR3 region: CASSPPADEQFF. Written as DNA, the CDR3 is TGTGCCAGCAGTCCCCCCGCGGATGAGCAGTTCTTC.

In its sample, this clone was seen once. CDR3 nucleotide sequence: TGTGCCATCAGTGAGGAAGGTAGCATTCAGTACTTC. Encoded protein: CAISEEGSIQYF. The chain uses TRBV10-3 and TRBJ2-4; D not resolved. The V end lost 2 bases, the J end lost 9 bases, and 8 bases lay between the germline ends. The germline V gene has CDR1 ENHRY and CDR2 SYGVKD. The CDR3 has 12 amino acids.

The J gene is TRBJ2-7, the V gene TRBV5-1; 10 nucleotides agree with TRBD1. The V segment lost 4 bases and the J segment 3 bases; nucleotides outside the gene matches: 10. The length of the CDR3 is 16 residues. CDR1 SGHRS and CDR2 YFSETQ come from the germline V gene. The CDR3: CASSRGRTGGNYEQYF. CDR3 coding DNA: TGCGCCAGCAGCCGCGGAAGGACAGGGGGGAACTACGAGCAGTACTTC.

The rearrangement links TRBV27 to TRBJ2-2; D remains ambiguous. The CDR3 extends over 14 amino acids. The V end lost 4 bases, the J end lost 8 bases, and 14 bases lay between the germline ends. Germline values: CDR1 MNHEY, CDR2 SMNVEV (reference sequence). The CDR3 loop is CASSWWTMGGELFF. DNA of the CDR3: TGTGCCAGCAGTTGGTGGACCATGGGGGGGGAGCTGTTTTTT.

This chain uses TRBV28 with TRBJ2-7; D is unclear. The V and J ends lost 5 bases and 2 bases respectively, with 16 bases between them. The CDR3 loop spans 15 amino acids. Germline CDR1 MDHEN, CDR2 SYDVKM. Written as DNA, the CDR3 is TGTGCCAGCAGTCCGAGGAGTTCCCGCACCTACGAGCAGTACTTC. Its protein product is CASSPRSSRTYEQYF.

The chain combines TRBV5-1 with TRBJ2-7, with D possibly TRBD2 on 6 matching bases. The germline V gene encodes CDR1 SGHRS and CDR2 YFSETQ. The CDR3 loop spans 15 amino acids. V was pared by 4 bases and J by 5 bases, with 19 bases between. This chain's CDR3 is CASSGRGSGSDEQYF. The CDR3 coding sequence is TGCGCCAGCAGCGGACGGGGGTCGGGGTCCGACGAGCAGTACTTC. The variable domain in full, completed from reference TRBV5-1 and TRBJ2-7, reads KAGVTQTPRYLIKTRGQQVTLSCSPISGHRSVSWYQQTPGQGLQFLFEYFSETQRNKGNFPGRFSGRQFSNSRSEMNVSTLELGDSALYLCASSGRGSGSDEQYFGPGTRLTVT.

The V call is TRBV28, the J call TRBJ2-7, with TRBD2 as a possible D gene (6 bases). CDR3 length: 14 residues. In germline, CDR1 is MDHEN, CDR2 SYDVKM. V gave up 2 bases and J gave up 4 bases, with 12 bases separating them. The CDR3 sequence is CASSLGLPRYEQYF. CDR3 in DNA: TGTGCCAGCAGTTTAGGACTACCCCGTTACGAGCAGTACTTC.

The gene calls are TRBV11-2 and TRBJ2-1, with D unclear. Germline V gives CDR1 SGHAT, CDR2 FQNNGV. V was pared by 2 bases and J by 2 bases, with 10 bases between. This CDR3 has 15 residues. CDR3 DNA: TGTGCCAGCAGCTTATTTCTCGGTGCCTACAATGAGCAGTTCTTC. It yields the protein CASSLFLGAYNEQFF.

The V call is TRBV6-5, the J call TRBJ2-5; TRBD2 matches 13 bases. This CDR3 has 15 amino acids. Germline CDR1 and CDR2: MNHEY and SVGAGI. J gave up 5 bases and V 5 bases, and 5 bases lay outside the gene matches. The CDR3 bases are TGTGCCAGCAGTCGACTAGCGGGAGGAGGGGAGACCCAGTACTTC. It translates to CASSRLAGGGETQYF.

This clone was seen just once. The V gene is TRBV25-1, the J gene TRBJ1-3; D not resolved. The CDR3 has 14 amino acids. Germline loops: CDR1 MGHDK, CDR2 SYGVNS. Trimming took off 6 bases at V and 0 bases at J, with 9 bases between the two ends. This chain's CDR3 is CASSGGFSGNTIYF. Written as DNA, the CDR3 is TGTGCCAGCAGCGGAGGGTTCTCTGGAAACACCATATATTTT.

In this sample, this clone turned up once. V usage is TRBV18 and J usage is TRBJ2-1, with D unclear. Germline V gives CDR1 KGHSH, CDR2 LQKENI. Trimming shortened V by 3 bases and J by 1 base, and 7 bases separated the two germline ends. CDR3 size: 14 residues. As DNA, the CDR3 is TGTGCCAGCTCACCGTCCCAATCCTACAATGAGCAGTTCTTC. Protein product: CASSPSQSYNEQFF.

V gene TRBV5-4 combines with J gene TRBJ1-6; D not certain. V lost 0 bases and J 5 bases, leaving 3 bases between the germline ends. CDR1 SGHNT and CDR2 YYREEE come from the germline V gene (reference sequence). The CDR3 is made up of 13 amino acids. The CDR3 is CASSLVDNSPLHF. CDR3 DNA: TGTGCCAGCAGCTTGGTCGATAATTCACCCCTCCACTTT.

Here the CDR3 DNA reads TGTGCCTGGACCTGGGAGAACGAGCAGTACTTC. Translating it yields CAWTWENEQYF. The chain joins TRBV30 to TRBJ2-7, with D possibly TRBD2 on 5 matching bases. The CDR3 consists of 11 residues. The V gene's germline CDR1 is GTSNPN and CDR2 SVGIG (reference sequence). V dropped 4 bases and J dropped 5 bases, with 9 bases sitting between them. The complete variable domain, with remaining parts taken from reference TRBV30 and TRBJ2-7, reads SQTIHQWPATLVQPVGSPLSLECTVEGTSNPNLYWYRQAAGRGLQLLFYSVGIGQISSEVPQNLSASRPQDRQFILSSKKLLLSDSGFYLCAWTWENEQYFGPGTRLTVT.

The V gene is TRBV29-1, the J gene TRBJ1-2; 9 positions agree with TRBD1. CDR3 length: 14 residues. Germline V gene lookup returns CDR1 SQVTM and CDR2 ANQGSEA. J gave up 5 bases and V 3 bases, and 7 bases lay outside the gene matches. The CDR3: CSVDPTGGLYGYTF. CDR3 bases: TGCAGCGTTGACCCGACAGGGGGTCTATATGGCTACACCTTC.

In its sample, this clone was seen once. V usage is TRBV7-8 and J usage is TRBJ2-1; no definite D call. V was shortened by 2 bases and J by 4 bases, with 18 bases between the two germline ends. The germline V gene encodes CDR1 SGHVS and CDR2 FQNEAQ. This CDR3 has 17 amino acids. The CDR3 DNA follows: TGTGCCAGCAGCTTATCTCTGACTCCCTTGGATTACAATGAGCAGTTCTTC. Residues: CASSLSLTPLDYNEQFF.

The chain has TRBV28 and TRBJ1-4; 9 bases fit TRBD1. This CDR3 region has 15 residues. Germline loops: CDR1 MDHEN, CDR2 SYDVKM. V gave up 3 bases and J gave up 5 bases; unmatched junction bases: 4. This CDR3 reads CASSFFGQGNEKLFF. The CDR3 region has the DNA TGTGCCAGCAGTTTCTTCGGACAGGGGAATGAAAAACTGTTTTTT. The variable domain in full, completed from reference TRBV28 and TRBJ1-4, reads DVKVTQSSRYLVKRTGEKVFLECVQDMDHENMFWYRQDPGLGLRLIYFSYDVKMKEKGDIPEGYSVSREKKERFSLILESASTNQTSMYLCASSFFGQGNEKLFFGSGTQLSVL.

The chain links TRBV27 to TRBJ2-7, with 7 bases that match TRBD1. The V and J ends lost 6 bases and 2 bases, in that order; junction bases with no gene match: 13. The V gene's germline CDR1 is MNHEY and CDR2 SMNVEV (reference sequence). This CDR3 comprises 16 residues. The CDR3 is CASSTMGQITAYEQYF. CDR3 DNA sequence: TGTGCCAGCAGCACAATGGGACAGATCACGGCCTACGAGCAGTACTTC.

The chain joins TRBV5-1 to TRBJ1-1; D may be TRBD1 (5 bases). The CDR3 has 15 amino acids. V lost 4 bases to trimming and J lost 1 base, with 14 bases between them. CDR1 and CDR2 (germline): SGHRS, YFSETQ. The CDR3 region has the DNA TGCGCCAGCAGCCCCCCCTGGACAACGAACACTGAAGCTTTCTTT. Protein product: CASSPPWTTNTEAFF.